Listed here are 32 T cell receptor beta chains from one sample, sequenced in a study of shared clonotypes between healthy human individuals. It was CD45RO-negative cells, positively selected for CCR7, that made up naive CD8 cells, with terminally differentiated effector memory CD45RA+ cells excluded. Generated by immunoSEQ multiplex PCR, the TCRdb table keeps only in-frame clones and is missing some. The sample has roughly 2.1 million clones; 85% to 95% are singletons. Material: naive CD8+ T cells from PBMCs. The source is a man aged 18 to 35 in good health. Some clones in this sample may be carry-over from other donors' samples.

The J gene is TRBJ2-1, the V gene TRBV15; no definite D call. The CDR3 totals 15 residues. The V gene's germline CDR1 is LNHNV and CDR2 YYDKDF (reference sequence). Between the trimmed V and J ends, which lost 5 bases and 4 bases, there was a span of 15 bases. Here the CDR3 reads CATSHEKRIYNEQFF. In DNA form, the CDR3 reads TGTGCCACCAGCCACGAAAAGCGCATATACAATGAGCAGTTCTTC.

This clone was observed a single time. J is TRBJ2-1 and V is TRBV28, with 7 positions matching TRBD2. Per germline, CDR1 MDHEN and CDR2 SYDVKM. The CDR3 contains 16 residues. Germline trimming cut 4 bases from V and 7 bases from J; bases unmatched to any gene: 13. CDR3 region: CASSSWGEGRTNEQFF. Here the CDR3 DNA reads TGTGCCAGCAGTTCCTGGGGGGAGGGGAGGACGAATGAGCAGTTCTTC. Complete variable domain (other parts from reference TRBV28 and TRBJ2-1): DVKVTQSSRYLVKRTGEKVFLECVQDMDHENMFWYRQDPGLGLRLIYFSYDVKMKEKGDIPEGYSVSREKKERFSLILESASTNQTSMYLCASSSWGEGRTNEQFFGPGTRLTVL.

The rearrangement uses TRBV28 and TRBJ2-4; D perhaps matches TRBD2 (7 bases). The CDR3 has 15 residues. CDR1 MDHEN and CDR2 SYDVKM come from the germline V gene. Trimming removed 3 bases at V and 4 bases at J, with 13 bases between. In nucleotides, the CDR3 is TGTGCCAGCAGTTTCCGGGGGGCAGAGAAAAACATTCAGTACTTC. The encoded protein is CASSFRGAEKNIQYF.

The CDR3 protein is CASSRDQSGYNEQFF. As DNA, the CDR3 is TGTGCCAGCAGCCGCGATCAATCGGGGTACAATGAGCAGTTCTTC. This chain uses TRBV7-9 with TRBJ2-1; weak D call: TRBD2 (5 bases). The CDR3 runs to 15 residues. CDR1 and CDR2 (germline): SEHNR, FQNEAQ (reference sequence). Deletions cut 5 bases from V and 4 bases from J, with 15 bases between.

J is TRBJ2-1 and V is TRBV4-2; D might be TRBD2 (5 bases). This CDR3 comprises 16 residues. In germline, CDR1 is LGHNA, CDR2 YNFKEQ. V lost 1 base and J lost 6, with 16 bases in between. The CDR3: CASSQVPRGYTNEQFF. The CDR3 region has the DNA TGTGCCAGCAGCCAAGTCCCCAGAGGGTATACCAATGAGCAGTTCTTC.

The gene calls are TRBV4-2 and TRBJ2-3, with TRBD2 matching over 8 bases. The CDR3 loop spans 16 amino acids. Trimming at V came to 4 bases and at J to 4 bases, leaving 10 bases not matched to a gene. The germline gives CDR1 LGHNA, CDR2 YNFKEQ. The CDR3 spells CASSPRIGGEADTQYF. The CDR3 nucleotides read TGTGCCAGCAGCCCGAGGATCGGGGGGGAGGCAGATACGCAGTATTTT.

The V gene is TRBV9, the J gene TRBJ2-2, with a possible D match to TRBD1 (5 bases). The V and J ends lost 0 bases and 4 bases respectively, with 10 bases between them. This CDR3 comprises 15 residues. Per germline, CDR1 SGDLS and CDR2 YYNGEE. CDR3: CASSVGGYGTGELFF. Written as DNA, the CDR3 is TGTGCCAGCAGCGTAGGGGGCTATGGCACCGGGGAGCTGTTTTTT.

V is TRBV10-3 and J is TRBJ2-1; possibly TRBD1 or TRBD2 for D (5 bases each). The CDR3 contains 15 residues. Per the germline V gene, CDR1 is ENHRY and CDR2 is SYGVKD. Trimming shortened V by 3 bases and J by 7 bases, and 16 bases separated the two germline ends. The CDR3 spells CAISDRDQSLNEQFF. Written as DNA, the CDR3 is TGTGCCATCAGTGACCGGGACCAAAGTCTAAATGAGCAGTTCTTC.

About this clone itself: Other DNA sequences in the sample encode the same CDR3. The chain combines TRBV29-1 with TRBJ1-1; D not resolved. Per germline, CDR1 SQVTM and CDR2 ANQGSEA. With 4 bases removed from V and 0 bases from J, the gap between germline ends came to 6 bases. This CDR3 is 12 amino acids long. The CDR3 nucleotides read TGCAGCGTTGTGGCCCTGAACACTGAAGCTTTCTTT. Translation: CSVVALNTEAFF.

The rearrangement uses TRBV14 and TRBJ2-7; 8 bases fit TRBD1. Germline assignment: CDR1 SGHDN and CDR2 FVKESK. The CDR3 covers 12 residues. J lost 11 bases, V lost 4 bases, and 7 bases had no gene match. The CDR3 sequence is CASSLTGGWEYF. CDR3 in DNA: TGTGCCAGCAGCCTTACAGGGGGATGGGAGTACTTC.

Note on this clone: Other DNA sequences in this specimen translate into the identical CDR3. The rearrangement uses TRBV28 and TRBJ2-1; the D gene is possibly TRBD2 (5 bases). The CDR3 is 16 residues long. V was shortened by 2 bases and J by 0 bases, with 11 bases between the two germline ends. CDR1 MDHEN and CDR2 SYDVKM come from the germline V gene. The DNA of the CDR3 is TGTGCCAGCAGTTTAAGCGGCTTTAGCTCCTACAATGAGCAGTTCTTC. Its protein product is CASSLSGFSSYNEQFF.

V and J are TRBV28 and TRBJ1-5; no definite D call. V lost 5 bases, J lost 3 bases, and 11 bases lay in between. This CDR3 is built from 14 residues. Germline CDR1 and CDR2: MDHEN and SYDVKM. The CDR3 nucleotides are TGTGCCAGCAGTAGAACCACCCCCAATCAGCCCCAGCATTTT. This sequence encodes CASSRTTPNQPQHF.

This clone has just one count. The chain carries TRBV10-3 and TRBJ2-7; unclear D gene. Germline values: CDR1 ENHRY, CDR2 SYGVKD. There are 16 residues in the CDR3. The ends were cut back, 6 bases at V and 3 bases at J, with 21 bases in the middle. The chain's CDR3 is CAISPTIVITDYEQYF. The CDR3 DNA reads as TGTGCCATCAGCCCCACGATCGTGATAACTGACTACGAGCAGTACTTC.

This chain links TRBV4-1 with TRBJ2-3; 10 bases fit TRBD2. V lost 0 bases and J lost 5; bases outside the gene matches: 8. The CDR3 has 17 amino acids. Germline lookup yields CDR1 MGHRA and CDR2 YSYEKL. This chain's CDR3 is CASSQDPSGRAGDTQYF. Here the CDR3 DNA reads TGCGCCAGCAGCCAAGATCCAAGCGGGAGGGCCGGAGATACGCAGTATTTT.

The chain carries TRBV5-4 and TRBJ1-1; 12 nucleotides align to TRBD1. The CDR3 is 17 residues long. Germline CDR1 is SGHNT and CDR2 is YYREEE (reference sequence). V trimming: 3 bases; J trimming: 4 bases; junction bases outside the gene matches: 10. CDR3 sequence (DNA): TGTGCCAGCAGCTCGGACCGGGACAGGGGGCTTGGCACTGAAGCTTTCTTT. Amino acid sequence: CASSSDRDRGLGTEAFF.

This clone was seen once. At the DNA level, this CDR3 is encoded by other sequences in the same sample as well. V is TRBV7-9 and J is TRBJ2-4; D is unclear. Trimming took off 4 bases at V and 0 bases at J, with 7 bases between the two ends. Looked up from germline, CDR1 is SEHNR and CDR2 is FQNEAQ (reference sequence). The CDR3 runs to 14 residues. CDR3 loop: CASSSGLAKNIQYF. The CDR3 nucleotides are TGTGCCAGCAGCTCCGGGTTAGCCAAAAACATTCAGTACTTC.

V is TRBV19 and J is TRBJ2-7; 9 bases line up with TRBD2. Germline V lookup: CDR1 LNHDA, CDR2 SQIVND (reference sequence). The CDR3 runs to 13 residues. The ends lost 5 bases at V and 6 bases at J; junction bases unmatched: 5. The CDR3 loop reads CASSPGLAREQYF. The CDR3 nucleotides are TGTGCCAGTAGTCCAGGACTAGCGCGCGAGCAGTACTTC.

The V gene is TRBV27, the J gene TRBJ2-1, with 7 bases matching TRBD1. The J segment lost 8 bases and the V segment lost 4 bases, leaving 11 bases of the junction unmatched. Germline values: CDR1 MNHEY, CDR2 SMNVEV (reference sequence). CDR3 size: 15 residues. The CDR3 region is CASSSRQGWAYEQFF. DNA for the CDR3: TGTGCCAGCAGTTCCCGACAGGGCTGGGCCTATGAGCAGTTCTTC.

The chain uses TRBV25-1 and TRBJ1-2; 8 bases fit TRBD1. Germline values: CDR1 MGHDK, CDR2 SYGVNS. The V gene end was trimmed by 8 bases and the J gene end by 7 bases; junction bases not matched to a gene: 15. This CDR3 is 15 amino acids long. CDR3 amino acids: CASWGSFWDRPGYTF. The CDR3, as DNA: TGTGCCAGCTGGGGGAGTTTCTGGGACAGGCCTGGCTACACCTTC.

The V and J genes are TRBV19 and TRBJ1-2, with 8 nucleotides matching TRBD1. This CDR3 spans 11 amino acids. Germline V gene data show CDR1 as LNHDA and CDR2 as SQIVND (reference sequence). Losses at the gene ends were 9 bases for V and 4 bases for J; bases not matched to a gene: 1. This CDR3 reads CASGTGYGYTF. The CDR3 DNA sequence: TGTGCCAGCGGGACAGGCTATGGCTACACCTTC.

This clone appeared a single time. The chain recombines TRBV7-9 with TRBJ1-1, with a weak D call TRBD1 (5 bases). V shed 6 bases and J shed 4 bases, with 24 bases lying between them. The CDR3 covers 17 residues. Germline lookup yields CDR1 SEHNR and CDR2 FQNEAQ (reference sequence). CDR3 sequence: CASRGPVGGFFPTEAFF. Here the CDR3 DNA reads TGTGCCAGCAGGGGTCCCGTCGGGGGTTTCTTCCCCACTGAAGCTTTCTTT. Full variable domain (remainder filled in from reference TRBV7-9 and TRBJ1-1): DTGVSQNPRHKITKRGQNVTFRCDPISEHNRLYWYRQTLGQGPEFLTYFQNEAQLEKSRLLSDRFSAERPKGSFSTLEIQRTEQGDSAMYLCASRGPVGGFFPTEAFFGQGTRLTVV.

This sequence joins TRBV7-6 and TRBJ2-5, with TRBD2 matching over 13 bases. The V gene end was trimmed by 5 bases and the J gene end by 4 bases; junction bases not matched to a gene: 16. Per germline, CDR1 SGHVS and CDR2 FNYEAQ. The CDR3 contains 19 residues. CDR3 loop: CASSVGLAGVLGGGETQYF. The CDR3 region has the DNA TGTGCCAGCAGCGTCGGACTAGCGGGAGTTTTGGGAGGTGGAGAGACCCAGTACTTC.

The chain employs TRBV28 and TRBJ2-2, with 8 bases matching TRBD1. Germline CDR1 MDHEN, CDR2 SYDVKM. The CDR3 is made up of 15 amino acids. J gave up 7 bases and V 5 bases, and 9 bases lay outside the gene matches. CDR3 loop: CASSPWTGWDGELFF. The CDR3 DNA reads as TGTGCCAGCAGTCCGTGGACAGGGTGGGACGGGGAGCTGTTTTTT. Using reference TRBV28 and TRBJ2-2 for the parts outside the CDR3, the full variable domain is DVKVTQSSRYLVKRTGEKVFLECVQDMDHENMFWYRQDPGLGLRLIYFSYDVKMKEKGDIPEGYSVSREKKERFSLILESASTNQTSMYLCASSPWTGWDGELFFGEGSRLTVL.

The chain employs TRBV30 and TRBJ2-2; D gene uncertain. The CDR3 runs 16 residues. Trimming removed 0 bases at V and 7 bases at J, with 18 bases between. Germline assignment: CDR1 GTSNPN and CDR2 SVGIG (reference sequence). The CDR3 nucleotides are TGTGCCTGGAGTGTAAGCTTACAGCCACTTCACGGGGAGCTGTTTTTT. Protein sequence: CAWSVSLQPLHGELFF. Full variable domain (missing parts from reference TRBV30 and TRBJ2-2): SQTIHQWPATLVQPVGSPLSLECTVEGTSNPNLYWYRQAAGRGLQLLFYSVGIGQISSEVPQNLSASRPQDRQFILSSKKLLLSDSGFYLCAWSVSLQPLHGELFFGEGSRLTVL.

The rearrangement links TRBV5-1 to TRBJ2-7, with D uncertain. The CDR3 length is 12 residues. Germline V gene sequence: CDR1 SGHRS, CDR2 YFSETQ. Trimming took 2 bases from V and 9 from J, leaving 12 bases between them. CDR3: CASSLSRVGQYF. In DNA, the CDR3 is TGCGCCAGCAGCTTATCAAGGGTTGGGCAGTACTTC. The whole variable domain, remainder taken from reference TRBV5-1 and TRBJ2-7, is KAGVTQTPRYLIKTRGQQVTLSCSPISGHRSVSWYQQTPGQGLQFLFEYFSETQRNKGNFPGRFSGRQFSNSRSEMNVSTLELGDSALYLCASSLSRVGQYFGPGTRLTVT.

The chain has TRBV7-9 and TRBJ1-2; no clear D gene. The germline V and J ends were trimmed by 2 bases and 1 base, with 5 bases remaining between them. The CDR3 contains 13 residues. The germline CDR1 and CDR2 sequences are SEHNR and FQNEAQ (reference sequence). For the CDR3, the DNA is TGTGCCAGCAGCTTAAAAGTTAACTATGGCTACACCTTC. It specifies CASSLKVNYGYTF.

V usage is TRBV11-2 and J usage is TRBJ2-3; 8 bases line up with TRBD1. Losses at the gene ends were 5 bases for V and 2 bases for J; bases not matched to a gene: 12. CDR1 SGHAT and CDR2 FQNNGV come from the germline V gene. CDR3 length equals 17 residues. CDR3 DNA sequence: TGTGCCAGCAGCACCCCTTACGACAGGGGTTTCACAGATACGCAGTATTTT. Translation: CASSTPYDRGFTDTQYF.

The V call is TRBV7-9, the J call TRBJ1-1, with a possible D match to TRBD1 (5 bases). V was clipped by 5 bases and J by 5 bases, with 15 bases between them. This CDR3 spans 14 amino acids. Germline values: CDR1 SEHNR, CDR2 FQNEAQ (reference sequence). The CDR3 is CASSPRHGGTEAFF. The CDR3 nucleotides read TGTGCCAGCAGCCCACGCCATGGGGGGACTGAAGCTTTCTTT.

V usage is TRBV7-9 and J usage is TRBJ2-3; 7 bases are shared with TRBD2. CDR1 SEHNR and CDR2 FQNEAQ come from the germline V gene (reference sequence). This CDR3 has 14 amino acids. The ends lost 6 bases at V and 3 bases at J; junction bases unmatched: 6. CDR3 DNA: TGTGCCAGCAGGCCACCGCGGGGGACAGATACGCAGTATTTT. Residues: CASRPPRGTDTQYF.

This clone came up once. The CDR3 nucleotides read TGTGCCAGCCCCTCTGGCGACACAGATACGCAGTATTTT. Translation: CASPSGDTDTQYF. The chain combines TRBV11-2 with TRBJ2-3; D uncertain. CDR3 length: 13 amino acids. V lost 8 bases and J lost 2, with 11 bases in between. In germline, CDR1 is SGHAT, CDR2 FQNNGV.

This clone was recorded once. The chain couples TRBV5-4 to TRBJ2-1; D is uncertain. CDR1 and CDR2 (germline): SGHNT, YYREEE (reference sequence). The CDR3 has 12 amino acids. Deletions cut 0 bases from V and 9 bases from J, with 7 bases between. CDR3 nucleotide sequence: TGTGCCAGCAGCTTGGTGGTGGGTGAGCAGTTCTTC. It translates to CASSLVVGEQFF.

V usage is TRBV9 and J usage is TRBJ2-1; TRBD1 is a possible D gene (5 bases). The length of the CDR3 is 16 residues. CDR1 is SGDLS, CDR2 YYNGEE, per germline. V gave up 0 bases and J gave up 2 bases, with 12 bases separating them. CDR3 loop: CASSVEGAATYNEQFF. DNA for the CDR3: TGTGCCAGCAGCGTAGAAGGGGCAGCTACCTACAATGAGCAGTTCTTC.